Many counts were recorded for the clone carrying this TCR beta chain. Its specificity is unknown. MiXCR was run by TCRdb on the 5' RACE reads, yielding one entry per CDR3 protein. The table includes around 960,000 distinct CDR3 sequences, 9% to 15% detected once. This sample is part of a study of identical twins. Study-wide points: Invariant MAIT and iNKT cells are populations that could partly confound zero-insertion analyses. Twin-shared out-of-frame alpha sequences showed excess low generation probability. The study based its conclusions on cross-sectional statistical analysis and did not follow the same donors.

The CDR3 runs 16 residues. V dropped 6 bases and J dropped 2; count of bases not matched to a gene: 7. The same data also contributed to another study, on yellow fever vaccine responses in identical twins. From that study: Twins' T cell vaccine responses reportedly looked partly convergent, partly personalized.

The TCR comes from a woman between 18 and 29 years old in good health. This chain joins TRBV12-3 or TRBV12-4 and TRBJ2-2; 9 bases are a match to TRBD2. Sequencing was carried out using PBMCs. CDR3 nucleotides: TGTGCCAGCAGGAGGACTAGCGTGATAAACACCGGGGAGCTGTTTTTT. Residues: CASRRTSVINTGELFF.